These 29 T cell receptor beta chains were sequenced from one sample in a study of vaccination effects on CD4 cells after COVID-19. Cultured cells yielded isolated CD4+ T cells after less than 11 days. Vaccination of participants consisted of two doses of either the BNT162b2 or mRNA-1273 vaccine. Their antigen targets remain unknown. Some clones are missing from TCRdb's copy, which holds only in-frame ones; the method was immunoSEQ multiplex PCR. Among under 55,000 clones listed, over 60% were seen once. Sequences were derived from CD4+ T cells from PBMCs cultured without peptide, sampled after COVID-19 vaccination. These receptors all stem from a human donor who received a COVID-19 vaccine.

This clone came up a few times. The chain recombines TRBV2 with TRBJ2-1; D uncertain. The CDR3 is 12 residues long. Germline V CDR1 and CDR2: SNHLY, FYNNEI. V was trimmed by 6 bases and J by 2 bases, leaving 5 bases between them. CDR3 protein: CASSDTYNEQFF. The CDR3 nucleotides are TGTGCCAGCAGCGATACCTACAATGAGCAGTTCTTC.

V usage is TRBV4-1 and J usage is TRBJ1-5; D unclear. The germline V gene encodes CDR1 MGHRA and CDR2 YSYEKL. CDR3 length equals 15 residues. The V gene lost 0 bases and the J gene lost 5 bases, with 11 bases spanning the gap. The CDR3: CASSQEGAVDQPQHF. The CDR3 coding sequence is TGCGCCAGCAGCCAAGAGGGAGCGGTAGATCAGCCCCAGCATTTT.

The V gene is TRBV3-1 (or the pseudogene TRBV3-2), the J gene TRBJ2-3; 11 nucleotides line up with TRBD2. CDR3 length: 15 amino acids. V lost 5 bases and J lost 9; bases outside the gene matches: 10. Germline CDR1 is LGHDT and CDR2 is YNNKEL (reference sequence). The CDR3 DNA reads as TGTGCCAGCAGCTTTAGCGGGAGGGAACGCGGAACGCAGTATTTT. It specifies CASSFSGRERGTQYF.

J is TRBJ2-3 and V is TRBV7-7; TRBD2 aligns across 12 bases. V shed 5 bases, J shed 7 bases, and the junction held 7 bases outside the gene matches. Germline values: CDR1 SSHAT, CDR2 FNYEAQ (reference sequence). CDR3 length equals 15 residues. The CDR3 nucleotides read TGTGCCAGCAGCACCGGACTAGCGGGGTTGTATACGCAGTATTTT. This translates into CASSTGLAGLYTQYF. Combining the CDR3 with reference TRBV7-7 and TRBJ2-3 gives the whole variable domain GAGVSQSPRYKVTKRGQDVTLRCDPISSHATLYWYQQALGQGPEFLTYFNYEAQPDKSGLPSDRFSAERPEGSISTLTIQRTEQRDSAMYRCASSTGLAGLYTQYFGPGTRLTVL.

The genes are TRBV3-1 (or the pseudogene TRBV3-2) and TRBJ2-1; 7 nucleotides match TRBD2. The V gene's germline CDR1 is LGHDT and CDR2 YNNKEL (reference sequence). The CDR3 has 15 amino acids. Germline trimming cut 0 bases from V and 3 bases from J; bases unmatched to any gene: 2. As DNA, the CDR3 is TGTGCCAGCAGCCAAGAGGGCGGGAGCTACAATGAGCAGTTCTTC. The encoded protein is CASSQEGGSYNEQFF.

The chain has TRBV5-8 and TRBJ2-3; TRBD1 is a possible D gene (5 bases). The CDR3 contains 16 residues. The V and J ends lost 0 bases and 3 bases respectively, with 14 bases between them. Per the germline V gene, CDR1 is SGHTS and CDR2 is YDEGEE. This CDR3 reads CASSLVLGLGTDTQYF. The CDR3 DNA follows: TGTGCCAGCAGCTTGGTCCTGGGGCTAGGGACAGATACGCAGTATTTT.

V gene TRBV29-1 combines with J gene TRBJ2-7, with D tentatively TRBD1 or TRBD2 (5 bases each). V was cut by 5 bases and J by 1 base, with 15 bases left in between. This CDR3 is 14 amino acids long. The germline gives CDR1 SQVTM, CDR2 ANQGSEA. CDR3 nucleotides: TGCAGCGTTTCCGAGGGGCCAGTATCCTACGAGCAGTACTTC. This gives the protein CSVSEGPVSYEQYF.

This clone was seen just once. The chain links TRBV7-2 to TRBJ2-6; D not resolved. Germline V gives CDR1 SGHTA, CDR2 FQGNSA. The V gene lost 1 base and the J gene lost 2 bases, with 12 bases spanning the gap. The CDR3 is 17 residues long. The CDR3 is CASSLVGSRTGANVLTF. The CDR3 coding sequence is TGTGCCAGCAGCTTAGTTGGCAGCCGAACTGGGGCCAACGTCCTGACTTTC.

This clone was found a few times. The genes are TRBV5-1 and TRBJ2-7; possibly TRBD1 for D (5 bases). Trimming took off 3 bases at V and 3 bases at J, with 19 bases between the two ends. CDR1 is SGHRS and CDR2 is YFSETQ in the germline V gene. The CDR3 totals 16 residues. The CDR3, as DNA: TGCGCCAGCAGCTACGGTATCGGCAGGGCCAACTACGAGCAGTACTTC. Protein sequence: CASSYGIGRANYEQYF.

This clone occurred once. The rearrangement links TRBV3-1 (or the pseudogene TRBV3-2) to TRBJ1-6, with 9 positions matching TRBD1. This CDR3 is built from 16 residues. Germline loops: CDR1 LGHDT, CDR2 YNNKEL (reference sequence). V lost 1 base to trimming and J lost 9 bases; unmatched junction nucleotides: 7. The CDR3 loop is CASSQASGTGSSPLHF. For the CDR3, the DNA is TGTGCCAGCAGCCAAGCTTCCGGGACAGGGTCTTCACCCCTCCACTTT.

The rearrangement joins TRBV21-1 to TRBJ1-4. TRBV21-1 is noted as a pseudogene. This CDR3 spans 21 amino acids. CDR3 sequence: CASSKEFFRGAGGEPNEKLFF. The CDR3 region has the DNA TGTGCCAGCAGCAAAGAATTTTTTCGAGGGGCAGGCGGGGAACCTAATGAAAAACTGTTTTTT.

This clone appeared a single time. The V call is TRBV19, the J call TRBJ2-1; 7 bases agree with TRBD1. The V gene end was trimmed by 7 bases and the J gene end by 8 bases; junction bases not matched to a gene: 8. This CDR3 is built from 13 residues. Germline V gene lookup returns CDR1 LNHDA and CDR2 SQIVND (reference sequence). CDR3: CASIGGMRDEQFF. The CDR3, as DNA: TGTGCCAGTATAGGGGGCATGAGGGATGAGCAGTTCTTC.

CDR3 loop: CASSLVGREGDEQYF. CDR3 DNA sequence: TGTGCCAGCAGCTTGGTAGGACGGGAGGGGGACGAGCAGTACTTC. The J gene is TRBJ2-7, the V gene TRBV5-6; TRBD2 aligns across 8 bases. Per germline, CDR1 SGHDT and CDR2 YYEEEE. The length of the CDR3 is 15 residues. The ends lost 0 bases at V and 5 bases at J; junction bases unmatched: 7.

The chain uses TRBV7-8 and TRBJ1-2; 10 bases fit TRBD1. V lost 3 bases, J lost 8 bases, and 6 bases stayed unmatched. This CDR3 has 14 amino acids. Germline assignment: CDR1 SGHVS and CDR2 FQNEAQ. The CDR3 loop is CASSLTGGGGGYTF. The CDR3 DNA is TGTGCCAGCAGCTTGACAGGGGGCGGGGGAGGCTACACCTTC.

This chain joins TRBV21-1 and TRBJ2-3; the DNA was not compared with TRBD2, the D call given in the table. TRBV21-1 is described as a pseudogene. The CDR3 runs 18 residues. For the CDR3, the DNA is TGTGCCAGCAGCAAATCCGGCCGGACGGGGGGGTGCACAGATACGCAGTATTTT. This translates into CASSKSGRTGGCTDTQYF.

The CDR3 sequence is CSVYGTGTGYTEAFF. In nucleotides, the CDR3 is TGCAGCGTTTATGGGACCGGGACAGGATACACTGAAGCTTTCTTT. The rearrangement uses TRBV29-1 and TRBJ1-1, with 8 bases matching TRBD1. Germline lookup yields CDR1 SQVTM and CDR2 ANQGSEA. The CDR3 has 15 amino acids. V lost 5 bases to trimming and J lost 3 bases; unmatched junction nucleotides: 11.

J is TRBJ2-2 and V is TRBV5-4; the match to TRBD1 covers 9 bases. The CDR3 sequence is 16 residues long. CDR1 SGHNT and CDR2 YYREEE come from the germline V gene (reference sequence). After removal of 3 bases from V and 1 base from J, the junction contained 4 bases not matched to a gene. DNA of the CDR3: TGTGCCAGCAGCTCCGGGACAGGGAGGAACACCGGGGAGCTGTTTTTT. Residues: CASSSGTGRNTGELFF.

The CDR3 DNA reads TGCAGCGTTGAAGAGGAGGACAGGCTGGGTGGCTACACCTTC. As protein: CSVEEEDRLGGYTF. J is TRBJ1-2 and V is TRBV29-1; TRBD1 aligns across 7 bases. CDR3 length equals 14 residues. V dropped 0 bases and J dropped 7; count of bases not matched to a gene: 8. CDR1 is SQVTM and CDR2 is ANQGSEA in the germline V gene. Drawing the rest from reference TRBV29-1 and TRBJ1-2, the complete variable domain is SAVISQKPSRDICQRGTSLTIQCQVDSQVTMMFWYRQQPGQSLTLIATANQGSEATYESGFVIDKFPISRPNLTFSTLTVSNMSPEDSSIYLCSVEEEDRLGGYTFGSGTRLTVV.

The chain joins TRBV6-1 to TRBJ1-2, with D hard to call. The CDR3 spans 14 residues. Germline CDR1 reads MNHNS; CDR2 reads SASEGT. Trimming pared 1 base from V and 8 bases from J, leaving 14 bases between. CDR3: CASSEGGGVRGYTF. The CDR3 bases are TGTGCCAGCAGTGAAGGTGGTGGGGTGAGGGGCTACACCTTC.

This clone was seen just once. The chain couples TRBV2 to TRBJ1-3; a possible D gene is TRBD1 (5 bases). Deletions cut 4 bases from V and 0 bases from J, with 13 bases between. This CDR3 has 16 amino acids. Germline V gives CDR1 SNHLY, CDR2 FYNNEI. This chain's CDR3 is CASSGGGASSGNTIYF. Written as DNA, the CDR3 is TGTGCCAGCAGTGGGGGCGGTGCCTCCTCTGGAAACACCATATATTTT.

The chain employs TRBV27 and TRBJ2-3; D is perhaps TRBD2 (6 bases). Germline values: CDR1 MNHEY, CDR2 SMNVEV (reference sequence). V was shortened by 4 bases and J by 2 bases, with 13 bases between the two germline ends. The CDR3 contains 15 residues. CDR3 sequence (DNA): TGTGCCAGCAGTTCCCCGGGAGACATCACAGATACGCAGTATTTT. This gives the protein CASSSPGDITDTQYF.

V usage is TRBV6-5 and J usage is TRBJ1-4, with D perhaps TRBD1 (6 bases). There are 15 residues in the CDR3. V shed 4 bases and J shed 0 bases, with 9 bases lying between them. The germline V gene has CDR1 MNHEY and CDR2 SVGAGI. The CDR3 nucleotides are TGTGCCAGCAGTTCCCGGACAGCAACTAATGAAAAACTGTTTTTT. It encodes CASSSRTATNEKLFF.

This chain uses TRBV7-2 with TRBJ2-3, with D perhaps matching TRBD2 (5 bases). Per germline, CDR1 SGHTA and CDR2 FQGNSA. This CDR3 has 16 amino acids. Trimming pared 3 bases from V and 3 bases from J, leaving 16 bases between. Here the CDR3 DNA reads TGTGCCAGCAGCTTTGGCGGGTACGACATAACAGATACGCAGTATTTT. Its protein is CASSFGGYDITDTQYF.

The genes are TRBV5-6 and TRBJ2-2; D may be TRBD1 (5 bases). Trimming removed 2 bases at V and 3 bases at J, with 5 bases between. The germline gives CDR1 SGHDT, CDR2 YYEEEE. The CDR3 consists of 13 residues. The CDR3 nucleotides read TGTGCCAGCAGCTTAGGGGACACCGGGGAGCTGTTTTTT. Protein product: CASSLGDTGELFF.

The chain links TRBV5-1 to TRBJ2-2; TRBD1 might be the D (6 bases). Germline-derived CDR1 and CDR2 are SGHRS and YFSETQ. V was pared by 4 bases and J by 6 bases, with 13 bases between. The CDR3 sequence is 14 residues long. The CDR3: CASSLQGSAGELFF. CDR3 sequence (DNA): TGCGCCAGCAGCCTACAGGGTTCGGCCGGGGAGCTGTTTTTT.

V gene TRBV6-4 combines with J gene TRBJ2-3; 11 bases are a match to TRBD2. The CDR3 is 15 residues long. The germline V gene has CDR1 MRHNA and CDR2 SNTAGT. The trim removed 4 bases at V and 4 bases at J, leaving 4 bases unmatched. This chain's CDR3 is CASSVAGGPADTQYF. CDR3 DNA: TGTGCCAGCAGTGTAGCGGGGGGGCCGGCAGATACGCAGTATTTT.

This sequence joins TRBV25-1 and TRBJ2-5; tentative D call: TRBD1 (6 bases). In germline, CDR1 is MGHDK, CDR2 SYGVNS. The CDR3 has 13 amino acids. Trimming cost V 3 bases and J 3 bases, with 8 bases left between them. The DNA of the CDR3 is TGTGCCAGCAGTGACGGGACAAAAGAGACCCAGTACTTC. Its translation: CASSDGTKETQYF. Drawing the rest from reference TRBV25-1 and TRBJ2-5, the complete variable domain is EADIYQTPRYLVIGTGKKITLECSQTMGHDKMYWYQQDPGMELHLIHYSYGVNSTEKGDLSSESTVSRIRTEHFPLTLESARPSHTSQYLCASSDGTKETQYFGPGTRLLVL.

The CDR3: CASSVRAGVDGTGELFF. The DNA of the CDR3 is TGTGCCAGCAGCGTAAGGGCGGGAGTGGATGGCACCGGGGAGCTGTTTTTT. The chain uses TRBV9 and TRBJ2-2, with 7 bases that match TRBD2. Germline lookup yields CDR1 SGDLS and CDR2 YYNGEE. After removal of 1 base from V and 4 bases from J, the junction contained 10 bases not matched to a gene. CDR3 length: 17 amino acids.

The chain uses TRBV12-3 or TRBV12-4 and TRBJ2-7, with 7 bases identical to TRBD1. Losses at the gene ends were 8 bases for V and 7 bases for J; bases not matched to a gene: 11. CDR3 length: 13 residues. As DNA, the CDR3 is TGTGCCAGCCGACGAACAGGGGTTCGGGAGCAGTACTTC. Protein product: CASRRTGVREQYF.